This T cell receptor beta chain was identified in a study of cytomegalovirus exposure and HLA in healthy donors. Both 60 Vbeta primers and 13 Jbeta primers went into the PCR. Measured with immunoSEQ multiplex PCR; TCRdb has only the in-frame clones, and not every one. The sample has just over 150,000 clones. Study-wide results and caveats: An analysis done earlier found most TCR beta V segments productive about 87% or about 30% of the time. Testing in vitro showed a few CMV-associated chains specific for CMV antigens.

With 5 bases removed from V and 2 bases from J, the gap between germline ends came to 16 bases. In germline, CDR1 is SGHTA, CDR2 FQGTGA. The CDR3 sequence is 16 residues long. As regards this clone: Its target is not known.

Sequenced: PBMCs. The chain uses TRBV7-3 and TRBJ2-1; D ambiguous. The TCR sequence derives from a woman aged 55-69 years in good health and CMV-seronegative. The CDR3 DNA reads TGTGCCAGCAGCCCCACCCCGGGTCTTGCCTACAATGAGCAGTTCTTC. This gives the protein CASSPTPGLAYNEQFF.